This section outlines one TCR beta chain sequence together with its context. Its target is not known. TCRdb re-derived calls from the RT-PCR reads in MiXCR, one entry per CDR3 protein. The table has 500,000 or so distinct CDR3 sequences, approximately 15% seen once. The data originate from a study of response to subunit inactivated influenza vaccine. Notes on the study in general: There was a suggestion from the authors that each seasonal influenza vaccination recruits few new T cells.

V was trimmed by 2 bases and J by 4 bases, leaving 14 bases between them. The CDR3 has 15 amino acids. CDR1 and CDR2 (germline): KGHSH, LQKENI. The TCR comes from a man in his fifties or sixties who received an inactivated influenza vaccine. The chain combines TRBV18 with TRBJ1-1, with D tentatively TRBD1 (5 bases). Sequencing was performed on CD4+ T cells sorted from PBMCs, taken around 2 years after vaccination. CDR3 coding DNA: TGTGCCAGCTCACCAGGGGCCCGAGGGGCCACTGAAGCTTTCTTT. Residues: CASSPGARGATEAFF.